These 24 T cell receptor beta chains were all obtained from the same sample, sequenced in a study of blood T cell repertoires in COVID-19. Clones were read by immunoSEQ multiplex PCR, and TCRdb kept only the in-frame ones, dropping some. The table shows almost 350,000 clones, with about nine tenths occurring only once. The sequencing sample was made of PBMCs or T cells enriched from blood (not recorded which). Source of these receptors: a woman in her twenties or thirties who had been exposed to COVID-19.

The J gene is TRBJ2-5, the V gene TRBV28; 9 nucleotides line up with TRBD1. Germline loops: CDR1 MDHEN, CDR2 SYDVKM. V was clipped by 2 bases and J by 5 bases; unmatched bases: 6. The CDR3 is made up of 15 amino acids. CDR3 residues: CASSLLGTGRETQYF. CDR3 DNA: TGTGCCAGCAGTTTACTAGGGACAGGGAGGGAGACCCAGTACTTC.

J is TRBJ1-5 and V is TRBV9, with 8 bases lining up with TRBD1. Losses at the gene ends were 2 bases for V and 7 bases for J; bases not matched to a gene: 8. The CDR3 has 15 amino acids. The germline V gene encodes CDR1 SGDLS and CDR2 YYNGEE. For the CDR3, the DNA is TGTGCCAGCAGCGTGACAGGGGTCTTGGGGCAGCCCCAGCATTTT. This codes for CASSVTGVLGQPQHF.

The J gene is TRBJ1-6, the V gene TRBV28; TRBD1 agrees at 7 bases. Losses at the gene ends were 5 bases for V and 8 bases for J; bases not matched to a gene: 9. The length of the CDR3 is 15 residues. Germline V gene data show CDR1 as MDHEN and CDR2 as SYDVKM. This CDR3 is CASSIPTGIDSPLHF. The CDR3 nucleotides are TGTGCCAGCAGTATCCCGACAGGGATAGATTCACCCCTCCACTTT.

The chain uses TRBV18 and TRBJ1-1; D might be TRBD1 (6 bases). The germline V gene encodes CDR1 KGHSH and CDR2 LQKENI. V dropped 8 bases and J dropped 4 bases, with 23 bases sitting between them. The CDR3 is 16 amino acids. DNA for the CDR3: TGTGCCAGCCTAAAGGCCGGGGGGCAGAGTTCCACTGAAGCTTTCTTT. Its protein product is CASLKAGGQSSTEAFF.

The chain joins TRBV28 to TRBJ1-3, with a tentative D call TRBD1 (6 bases). This CDR3 is 13 amino acids long. Trimming removed 6 bases at V and 5 bases at J, with 11 bases between. Germline CDR1 and CDR2: MDHEN and SYDVKM. The CDR3 reads CASRGALRNTIYF. CDR3 bases: TGTGCCAGCAGGGGGGCGCTTCGAAACACCATATATTTT.

The chain links TRBV24-1 to TRBJ1-2; D is perhaps TRBD1 (6 bases). This CDR3 comprises 19 residues. Germline V lookup: CDR1 KGHDR, CDR2 SFDVKD. Deletions cut 5 bases from V and 7 bases from J, with 31 bases between. Here the CDR3 DNA reads TGTGCCACCAGTGTACGTCCCAGGGAGGGGGAGCTCCGGTTTTTTGGCTACACCTTC. It is translated as CATSVRPREGELRFFGYTF.

The chain carries TRBV27 and TRBJ2-7; D uncertain. This CDR3 region has 14 residues. In germline, CDR1 is MNHEY, CDR2 SMNVEV (reference sequence). Trimming removed 6 bases at V and 4 bases at J, with 16 bases between. The CDR3 DNA sequence: TGTGCCAGCAGCCCTCCCGGGTTCTTTTACGAGCAGTACTTC. Its translation is CASSPPGFFYEQYF.

This chain links TRBV30 with TRBJ2-7, with 11 bases identical to TRBD2. Trimming cost V 0 bases and J 2 bases; bases outside gene matches: 3. The CDR3 extends over 15 amino acids. From germline, CDR1 is GTSNPN and CDR2 SVGIG (reference sequence). The CDR3 DNA reads TGTGCCTGGAGTGTGGGACTAGCGGTTGCCTACGAGCAGTACTTC. Translating gives CAWSVGLAVAYEQYF.

V is TRBV6-5 and J is TRBJ2-1; TRBD2 matches at 8 bases. The CDR3 covers 15 residues. The V gene end was trimmed by 5 bases and the J gene end by 1 base; junction bases not matched to a gene: 4. Looked up from germline, CDR1 is MNHEY and CDR2 is SVGAGI. The CDR3 loop is CASSHSGASYNEQFF. CDR3 sequence (DNA): TGTGCCAGCAGTCATAGCGGGGCGTCCTACAATGAGCAGTTCTTC.

V gene TRBV5-1 combines with J gene TRBJ1-2, with D perhaps TRBD1 (6 bases). The V end was cut by 0 bases, the J end by 2 bases, with 8 bases between. There are 14 residues in the CDR3. From germline, CDR1 is SGHRS and CDR2 YFSETQ. For the CDR3, the DNA is TGCGCCAGCAGCTTGGGGGACATGAACTATGGCTACACCTTC. Encoded protein: CASSLGDMNYGYTF.

V is TRBV6-5 and J is TRBJ2-1, with TRBD1 matching 9 bases. From germline, CDR1 is MNHEY and CDR2 SVGAGI. The CDR3 spans 13 residues. Trimming cost V 4 bases and J 8 bases; bases outside gene matches: 3. CDR3: CASSLQGADEQFF. The CDR3 region has the DNA TGTGCCAGCAGTTTACAGGGGGCGGATGAGCAGTTCTTC.

The CDR3 DNA sequence: TGTGCCAGCAGCAAGGGGCCTAGCGGTAGCACAGATACGCAGTATTTT. It specifies CASSKGPSGSTDTQYF. The chain employs TRBV11-3 and TRBJ2-3; TRBD2 agrees at 7 bases. The CDR3 is 16 residues long. V shed 5 bases, J shed 0 bases, and the junction held 8 bases outside the gene matches. Germline CDR1 SGHNT, CDR2 YENEEA.

The J gene is TRBJ1-5, the V gene TRBV3-1 (or the pseudogene TRBV3-2); 7 positions match TRBD1. Germline CDR1 LGHDT, CDR2 YNNKEL (reference sequence). Trimming removed 0 bases from V and 1 base from J; junction bases left unmatched: 6. CDR3 length: 17 amino acids. The CDR3 loop reads CASSQDGPGGSNQPQHF. The CDR3 DNA is TGTGCCAGCAGCCAAGATGGGCCAGGGGGGAGCAATCAGCCCCAGCATTTT.

The gene calls are TRBV11-2 and TRBJ2-4; no definite D call. V was clipped by 1 base and J by 0 bases, with 13 bases between them. The length of the CDR3 is 17 residues. The germline V gene has CDR1 SGHAT and CDR2 FQNNGV. As DNA, the CDR3 is TGTGCCAGCAGCTTAGGCCCCTCTCTACTAGCCAAAAACATTCAGTACTTC. Protein: CASSLGPSLLAKNIQYF.

This chain connects TRBV27 to TRBJ2-3; no reliable D call. CDR1 and CDR2 from the germline V gene are MNHEY and SMNVEV (reference sequence). Trimming removed 5 bases from V and 6 bases from J, with 12 bases in between. The CDR3 spans 13 residues. CDR3 amino acids: CASSLSREDTQYF. The CDR3 nucleotides read TGTGCCAGCAGTCTGTCCCGAGAGGATACGCAGTATTTT.

This chain connects TRBV27 to TRBJ1-1; D may be TRBD1 (6 bases). Germline CDR1 reads MNHEY; CDR2 reads SMNVEV (reference sequence). Trimming shortened V by 4 bases and J by 2 bases, and 14 bases separated the two germline ends. The CDR3 runs to 15 residues. The CDR3 reads CASSSGAGANTEAFF. For the CDR3, the DNA is TGTGCCAGCAGTTCAGGGGCAGGGGCCAACACTGAAGCTTTCTTT.

The V gene is TRBV12-3 or TRBV12-4, the J gene TRBJ1-4, with a tentative D call TRBD1 (6 bases). V was cut by 6 bases and J by 10 bases, with 15 bases left in between. The CDR3 consists of 13 residues. CDR3 nucleotides: TGTGCCAGCAGCCAGGGATTACAGGGAAAACTGTTTTTT. The encoded protein is CASSQGLQGKLFF.

The J gene is TRBJ1-5, the V gene TRBV28; D possibly corresponds to TRBD1 (5 bases). V shed 5 bases and J shed 0 bases, with 11 bases lying between them. The germline V gene encodes CDR1 MDHEN and CDR2 SYDVKM. This CDR3 is 15 amino acids long. CDR3 protein: CASSRTIISNQPQHF. CDR3 DNA sequence: TGTGCCAGCAGTCGGACAATAATTAGCAATCAGCCCCAGCATTTT.

The genes are TRBV28 and TRBJ1-4; D uncertain. CDR3 size: 14 residues. V lost 4 bases and J lost 2, with 8 bases in between. Germline V gene data show CDR1 as MDHEN and CDR2 as SYDVKM. The CDR3 spells CASSSPYTNEKLFF. CDR3 coding DNA: TGTGCCAGCAGTTCCCCCTATACTAATGAAAAACTGTTTTTT.

The V and J genes are TRBV19 and TRBJ2-7; D is unclear. Germline loops: CDR1 LNHDA, CDR2 SQIVND (reference sequence). This CDR3 contains 14 residues. With 1 base removed from V and 0 bases from J, the gap between germline ends came to 7 bases. CDR3 DNA: TGTGCCAGTAGTATAGGTCTCAGCTCCTACGAGCAGTACTTC. This gives the protein CASSIGLSSYEQYF.

The gene calls are TRBV9 and TRBJ1-5; 11 bases are a match to TRBD1. CDR3 length: 15 amino acids. CDR1 and CDR2 from the germline V gene are SGDLS and YYNGEE. The junction had 6 bases not matched to a gene; V was cut back by 4 bases and J by 6 bases. DNA of the CDR3: TGTGCCAGCAGCTCCCAGGGGACAGGGGGTCAGCCCCAGCATTTT. Translation: CASSSQGTGGQPQHF.

V usage is TRBV28 and J usage is TRBJ1-5; TRBD1 is a possible D gene (5 bases). Per germline, CDR1 MDHEN and CDR2 SYDVKM. Trimming removed 1 base at V and 0 bases at J, with 16 bases between. The CDR3 is 18 residues long. CDR3 nucleotide sequence: TGTGCCAGCAGTTTATCCGCAGGGTGGGATTATAGCAATCAGCCCCAGCATTTT. Translating gives CASSLSAGWDYSNQPQHF. Full variable domain (rest looked up from reference TRBV28 and TRBJ1-5): DVKVTQSSRYLVKRTGEKVFLECVQDMDHENMFWYRQDPGLGLRLIYFSYDVKMKEKGDIPEGYSVSREKKERFSLILESASTNQTSMYLCASSLSAGWDYSNQPQHFGDGTRLSIL.

V usage is TRBV5-1 and J usage is TRBJ2-2; TRBD2 matches 11 bases. CDR3 length: 16 residues. The germline gives CDR1 SGHRS, CDR2 YFSETQ. V lost 3 bases and J lost 5; bases outside the gene matches: 6. This CDR3 reads CASSWTTSGATGELFF. CDR3 in DNA: TGCGCCAGCAGCTGGACGACTAGCGGGGCTACCGGGGAGCTGTTTTTT.

This chain uses TRBV2 with TRBJ1-1, with TRBD1 matching over 8 bases. The CDR3 runs 14 residues. The ends lost 6 bases at V and 1 base at J; junction bases unmatched: 4. Germline CDR1 reads SNHLY; CDR2 reads FYNNEI. The CDR3 DNA sequence: TGTGCCAGCAGCAAGACAGGGGCGAACACTGAAGCTTTCTTT. Encoded protein: CASSKTGANTEAFF.